This T cell receptor beta chain was documented in a study of blood T cell repertoires in COVID-19. CDR1 is SGHRS and CDR2 is YFSETQ in the germline V gene. The V gene end was trimmed by 3 bases and the J gene end by 4 bases; junction bases not matched to a gene: 12. The CDR3 loop spans 17 amino acids. Assay: immunoSEQ multiplex PCR; the TCRdb copy retains only in-frame clones and omits some. The data contain a few hundred thousand clones, roughly 80% of them singletons. The count of this clone is one. The receptor's source is a man in his fifties or sixties with acute or convalescent COVID-19. The chain combines TRBV5-1 with TRBJ2-5; 10 bases fit TRBD1. The sequenced material came from peripheral blood. CDR3 DNA sequence: TGCGCCAGCAGCTGGGGACGGGACAGGGGTCGATCAGAGACCCAGTACTTC. Its protein is CASSWGRDRGRSETQYF. Complete variable domain (other parts from reference TRBV5-1 and TRBJ2-5): KAGVTQTPRYLIKTRGQQVTLSCSPISGHRSVSWYQQTPGQGLQFLFEYFSETQRNKGNFPGRFSGRQFSNSRSEMNVSTLELGDSALYLCASSWGRDRGRSETQYFGPGTRLLVL.